The rows below give T cell receptor beta chains drawn from one sample of a study of T cells after yellow fever vaccination. TCRdb re-called the 5' RACE reads with MiXCR, one entry per CDR3 protein. This sample yields about 60,000 distinct CDR3 sequences, of which roughly 6.9% are seen a single time; around 38% belongs to the top ten. The material was CD8+ T cells sorted from PBMCs, obtained on the day of the first yellow fever vaccination. The receptors were sampled from a young man who received the YFV17D yellow fever vaccine. CDR3s include the opening cysteine and the closing phenylalanine or tryptophan. Fields, in order: D gene, V gene, clone size, J gene, CDR3 protein, CDR3 DNA. The D gene is left open where the match is weak. Size is stated for part of the rows, as once, few or many counts, or as a class when the clone is expanded.

D gene: NA
V gene: TRBV6-1
clone size: NA
J gene: TRBJ2-7
CDR3 protein: CASSDPARGKYEQYF
CDR3 DNA: TGTGCCAGCAGTGACCCTGCTCGGGGAAAATACGAGCAGTACTTC

D gene: NA
V gene: TRBV27
clone size: NA
J gene: TRBJ1-5
CDR3 protein: CTSSWGSNQPQHF
CDR3 DNA: TGTACCAGCAGTTGGGGGAGCAATCAGCCCCAGCATTTT

D gene: NA
V gene: TRBV5-4
clone size: NA
J gene: TRBJ2-1
CDR3 protein: CASSTRGALSSYNEQFF
CDR3 DNA: TGTGCCAGCAGCACACGGGGGGCCCTGAGCTCCTACAATGAGCAGTTCTTC

D gene: NA
V gene: TRBV4-1
clone size: few
J gene: TRBJ1-1
CDR3 protein: CASSQEGTPGTEAFF
CDR3 DNA: TGCGCCAGCAGCCAAGAGGGGACACCCGGCACTGAAGCTTTCTTT

D gene: TRBD1
V gene: TRBV11-1
clone size: NA
J gene: TRBJ2-6
CDR3 protein: CASSLEGPGTGVSGANVLTF
CDR3 DNA: TGTGCCAGCAGCTTAGAAGGGCCCGGGACAGGTGTCTCTGGGGCCAACGTCCTGACTTTC

D gene: NA
V gene: TRBV4-1
clone size: many
J gene: TRBJ2-7
CDR3 protein: CASSYSSSYEQYF
CDR3 DNA: TGCGCCAGCAGCTACAGCAGCTCCTACGAGCAGTACTTC

D gene: NA
V gene: TRBV19
clone size: few
J gene: TRBJ2-7
CDR3 protein: CASSIFGTSYEQYF
CDR3 DNA: TGTGCCAGTAGTATCTTTGGGACATCCTACGAGCAGTACTTC

D gene: NA
V gene: TRBV10-3
clone size: medium-sized
J gene: TRBJ1-6
CDR3 protein: CAISDPTATLIPNSALHF
CDR3 DNA: TGTGCCATCAGTGACCCGACAGCTACCCTAATTCCCAATTCGGCCCTCCACTTT

D gene: NA
V gene: TRBV7-9
clone size: NA
J gene: TRBJ2-1
CDR3 protein: CAMGPGVRHKEQFF
CDR3 DNA: TGTGCCATGGGCCCCGGGGTCCGGCACAAAGAGCAGTTCTTC

D gene: NA
V gene: TRBV6-1
clone size: many
J gene: TRBJ2-1
CDR3 protein: CASTHKSLRYEQFF
CDR3 DNA: TGTGCCAGCACCCACAAGTCCCTTAGGTATGAGCAGTTCTTC

D gene: NA
V gene: TRBV9
clone size: many
J gene: TRBJ2-3
CDR3 protein: CASSVSGGLTSRDTQYF
CDR3 DNA: TGTGCCAGCAGCGTATCCGGCGGATTGACGTCTCGGGATACGCAGTATTTT

D gene: TRBD1
V gene: TRBV7-9
clone size: NA
J gene: TRBJ2-5
CDR3 protein: CASSSPPIDRAMETQYF
CDR3 DNA: TGTGCCAGCAGTTCCCCCCCGATAGACAGGGCGATGGAGACCCAGTACTTC

D gene: TRBD1
V gene: TRBV4-3
clone size: few
J gene: TRBJ2-5
CDR3 protein: CASSQITGVVETQYF
CDR3 DNA: TGCGCCAGCAGCCAAATTACAGGGGTAGTCGAGACCCAGTACTTC

D gene: NA
V gene: TRBV21-1
clone size: many
J gene: TRBJ1-5
CDR3 protein: CASSQGAGPQHF
CDR3 DNA: TGTGCCAGCAGCCAGGGGGCCGGGCCCCAGCATTTT

D gene: TRBD2
V gene: TRBV11-1
clone size: many
J gene: TRBJ2-1
CDR3 protein: CASSLAASGSYNEQFF
CDR3 DNA: TGTGCCAGCAGCTTAGCGGCTAGCGGGTCCTACAATGAGCAGTTCTTC

D gene: NA
V gene: TRBV11-2
clone size: many
J gene: TRBJ2-5
CDR3 protein: CASSLVGGGETQYF
CDR3 DNA: TGTGCCAGCAGCTTAGTGGGGGGCGGAGAGACCCAGTACTTC

D gene: NA
V gene: TRBV13
clone size: few
J gene: TRBJ2-7
CDR3 protein: CASSHAHGGGEQYF
CDR3 DNA: TGTGCCAGCAGCCATGCCCACGGGGGCGGCGAGCAGTACTTC

D gene: NA
V gene: TRBV20-1
clone size: many
J gene: TRBJ2-7
CDR3 protein: CSARGQGDYEQYF
CDR3 DNA: TGCAGTGCTAGAGGCCAGGGCGACTACGAGCAGTACTTC

D gene: NA
V gene: TRBV15
clone size: many
J gene: TRBJ2-5
CDR3 protein: CATSSAPNQETQYF
CDR3 DNA: TGTGCCACCAGCAGCGCCCCCAATCAAGAGACCCAGTACTTC

D gene: TRBD1
V gene: TRBV29-1
clone size: many
J gene: TRBJ2-4
CDR3 protein: CSAGTGQNIQYF
CDR3 DNA: TGCAGCGCCGGGACAGGGCAAAACATTCAGTACTTC

D gene: NA
V gene: TRBV20-1
clone size: NA
J gene: TRBJ2-1
CDR3 protein: CSASGPSEAYNEQFF
CDR3 DNA: TGCAGTGCTTCCGGGCCCAGCGAGGCCTACAATGAGCAGTTCTTC

D gene: NA
V gene: TRBV27
clone size: many
J gene: TRBJ2-7
CDR3 protein: CASSFGQAYEQYF
CDR3 DNA: TGTGCCAGCAGTTTCGGCCAAGCCTACGAGCAGTACTTC

D gene: NA
V gene: TRBV24-1
clone size: large
J gene: TRBJ2-5
CDR3 protein: CATSDAGEGRETQYF
CDR3 DNA: TGTGCCACCAGTGATGCAGGGGAGGGTCGGGAGACCCAGTACTTC

D gene: NA
V gene: TRBV21-1
clone size: NA
J gene: TRBJ2-3
CDR3 protein: CASSAIGGPDTQYF
CDR3 DNA: TGTGCCAGCAGCGCCATCGGGGGACCAGATACGCAGTATTTT

D gene: NA
V gene: TRBV5-1
clone size: NA
J gene: TRBJ2-2
CDR3 protein: CASRSSRGNGELFF
CDR3 DNA: TGCGCCAGCAGATCCTCCAGGGGTAACGGGGAGCTGTTTTTT

D gene: NA
V gene: TRBV11-1
clone size: NA
J gene: TRBJ2-1
CDR3 protein: CASSLALGDEQFF
CDR3 DNA: TGTGCCAGCAGCTTAGCGCTAGGGGATGAGCAGTTCTTC

D gene: NA
V gene: TRBV12-3/TRBV12-4
clone size: many
J gene: TRBJ2-3
CDR3 protein: CASFSGADTQYF
CDR3 DNA: TGTGCCAGCTTCTCGGGCGCAGATACGCAGTATTTT

D gene: TRBD1
V gene: TRBV4-3
clone size: few
J gene: TRBJ2-3
CDR3 protein: CASSQHRGSTDTQYF
CDR3 DNA: TGCGCCAGCAGCCAGCACAGGGGGTCCACAGATACGCAGTATTTT

D gene: NA
V gene: TRBV20-1
clone size: NA
J gene: TRBJ2-2
CDR3 protein: CSAPLSAGLNTGELFF
CDR3 DNA: TGCAGTGCCCCCTTGTCCGCGGGGCTCAACACCGGGGAGCTGTTTTTT

D gene: NA
V gene: TRBV6-2/TRBV6-3
clone size: many
J gene: TRBJ2-5
CDR3 protein: CASSPRQGADQETQYF
CDR3 DNA: TGTGCCAGCAGTCCCCGGCAGGGTGCGGACCAAGAGACCCAGTACTTC

D gene: NA
V gene: TRBV5-4
clone size: many
J gene: TRBJ2-1
CDR3 protein: CASSPAGASYNEQFF
CDR3 DNA: TGTGCCAGCAGCCCAGCGGGCGCCTCCTACAATGAGCAGTTCTTC

D gene: NA
V gene: TRBV12-3/TRBV12-4
clone size: many
J gene: TRBJ1-1
CDR3 protein: CASSLGRAEAFF
CDR3 DNA: TGTGCCAGCAGTTTAGGTAGGGCTGAAGCTTTCTTT

D gene: NA
V gene: TRBV27
clone size: many
J gene: TRBJ1-3
CDR3 protein: CASSLSSGNTIYF
CDR3 DNA: TGTGCCAGCAGTTTATCCTCTGGAAACACCATATATTTT

D gene: NA
V gene: TRBV12-3/TRBV12-4
clone size: few
J gene: TRBJ1-5
CDR3 protein: CASSFDGLGPQHF
CDR3 DNA: TGTGCCAGCAGTTTTGACGGGCTTGGGCCCCAGCATTTT

D gene: NA
V gene: TRBV25-1
clone size: NA
J gene: TRBJ1-4
CDR3 protein: CASRTEFNEKLFF
CDR3 DNA: TGTGCCAGCAGGACAGAGTTTAATGAAAAACTGTTTTTT

D gene: NA
V gene: TRBV7-2
clone size: few
J gene: TRBJ1-2
CDR3 protein: CASRQGAGTNYGYTF
CDR3 DNA: TGTGCCAGCCGTCAAGGGGCAGGGACCAACTATGGCTACACCTTC

D gene: NA
V gene: TRBV5-6
clone size: many
J gene: TRBJ2-3
CDR3 protein: CASSFETLLTDTQYF
CDR3 DNA: TGTGCCAGCAGCTTTGAGACACTACTTACAGATACGCAGTATTTT

D gene: NA
V gene: TRBV29-1
clone size: many
J gene: TRBJ2-1
CDR3 protein: CSVWGQGGNEQFF
CDR3 DNA: TGCAGCGTTTGGGGCCAAGGTGGGAATGAGCAGTTCTTC

D gene: TRBD1
V gene: TRBV4-3
clone size: many
J gene: TRBJ2-1
CDR3 protein: CASSPSRGTGAENEQFF
CDR3 DNA: TGCGCCAGCAGCCCCTCCAGGGGGACAGGGGCAGAAAATGAGCAGTTCTTC

D gene: NA
V gene: TRBV29-1
clone size: many
J gene: TRBJ1-1
CDR3 protein: CSVGTLLGEAFF
CDR3 DNA: TGCAGCGTTGGAACTCTTCTGGGGGAAGCTTTCTTT

D gene: TRBD2
V gene: TRBV25-1
clone size: few
J gene: TRBJ2-7
CDR3 protein: CASTLAGSEQYF
CDR3 DNA: TGTGCCAGCACACTAGCGGGTTCGGAGCAGTACTTC

D gene: NA
V gene: TRBV15
clone size: many
J gene: TRBJ1-3
CDR3 protein: CATSREMVSNSGNTIYF
CDR3 DNA: TGTGCCACCAGCAGAGAAATGGTATCTAACTCTGGAAACACCATATATTTT

D gene: NA
V gene: TRBV12-3/TRBV12-4
clone size: many
J gene: TRBJ2-2
CDR3 protein: CASSFRTAPTGELFF
CDR3 DNA: TGTGCCAGCAGTTTTAGGACAGCTCCCACCGGGGAGCTGTTTTTT

D gene: NA
V gene: TRBV11-2
clone size: NA
J gene: TRBJ2-2
CDR3 protein: CAISVTGELFF
CDR3 DNA: TGTGCCATCAGCGTAACCGGGGAGCTGTTTTTT

D gene: NA
V gene: TRBV7-3
clone size: many
J gene: TRBJ2-2
CDR3 protein: CASSPVGAGELFF
CDR3 DNA: TGTGCCAGCAGCCCCGTCGGTGCCGGGGAGCTGTTTTTT

D gene: TRBD2
V gene: TRBV29-1
clone size: once
J gene: TRBJ2-3
CDR3 protein: CSVGLAGGPTDAQYF
CDR3 DNA: TGCAGCGTCGGACTAGCGGGGGGACCCACAGATGCGCAGTATTTT

D gene: NA
V gene: TRBV7-6
clone size: many
J gene: TRBJ2-1
CDR3 protein: CASSFLGGVDEQFF
CDR3 DNA: TGTGCCAGCAGCTTCTTGGGGGGAGTGGATGAGCAGTTCTTC

D gene: TRBD1
V gene: TRBV15
clone size: NA
J gene: TRBJ2-1
CDR3 protein: CATSSGTGGLNEQFF
CDR3 DNA: TGTGCCACCAGCAGCGGGACAGGGGGTCTCAATGAGCAGTTCTTC

D gene: NA
V gene: TRBV20-1
clone size: few
J gene: TRBJ1-3
CDR3 protein: CSARDGRNTIYF
CDR3 DNA: TGCAGTGCTAGAGATGGCAGGAACACCATATATTTT

D gene: TRBD1
V gene: TRBV7-2
clone size: many
J gene: TRBJ2-7
CDR3 protein: CASSFGIGDRTYEQYF
CDR3 DNA: TGTGCCAGCAGCTTTGGGATCGGGGACAGAACATACGAGCAGTACTTC

D gene: TRBD2
V gene: TRBV20-1
clone size: many
J gene: TRBJ2-5
CDR3 protein: CSARDQMVILAGAQETQYF
CDR3 DNA: TGCAGTGCTAGAGATCAAATGGTTATACTAGCGGGGGCCCAAGAGACCCAGTACTTC

D gene: TRBD1
V gene: TRBV4-2
clone size: many
J gene: TRBJ2-7
CDR3 protein: CASSQATGGYEQYF
CDR3 DNA: TGTGCCAGCAGCCAAGCGACAGGGGGCTACGAGCAGTACTTC